This T cell receptor beta chain comes out of a study of blood T cells in healthy people across ages. This clonotype has ten or more counts. CDR1 and CDR2 from the germline V gene are MDHEN and SYDVKM. Trimming took 6 bases from V and 0 from J; bases not matched to a gene: 8. The CDR3 extends over 16 amino acids. A sample-barcoded 5' primer and a J-beta primer mix were used in a second PCR of roughly 7 to 11 cycles. TCRdb used MiXCR to reprocess the 5' RACE reads, holding one entry per CDR3 protein. This table holds around 650,000 distinct CDR3 sequences, about 30% found once. The chain combines TRBV28 with TRBJ2-1; 7 nucleotides line up with TRBD1. This TCR was recovered from a woman of 80 years or more in good health. The sequencing sample was made of blood. The CDR3 DNA reads TGTGCCAGCAGCTCGGACAGGACCCGCTCCTACAATGAGCAGTTCTTC. Protein product: CASSSDRTRSYNEQFF. The whole variable domain, remainder taken from reference TRBV28 and TRBJ2-1, is DVKVTQSSRYLVKRTGEKVFLECVQDMDHENMFWYRQDPGLGLRLIYFSYDVKMKEKGDIPEGYSVSREKKERFSLILESASTNQTSMYLCASSSDRTRSYNEQFFGPGTRLTVL.